This T cell receptor (beta chain) was retrieved from a study of control samples from healthy donors and cancer patients. Germline loops: CDR1 SEHNR, CDR2 FQNEAQ (reference sequence). The length of the CDR3 is 15 residues. V was shortened by 4 bases and J by 0 bases, with 13 bases between the two germline ends. The repertoire was sequenced with immunoSEQ multiplex PCR; TCRdb's copy has only in-frame clones and lacks some. Altogether about 100,000 clones are present, roughly 90% being singletons, with the ten largest covering approximately 20%. The chain couples TRBV7-9 to TRBJ2-7, with D tentatively TRBD1 (6 bases). Sequencing was carried out using blood. This receptor was identified in a woman between 50 and 59 years old in good health. Written as DNA, the CDR3 is TGTGCCAGCAGCTGGGACACCGAAAACTCCTACGAGCAGTACTTC. It is translated as CASSWDTENSYEQYF. The variable domain in full, completed from reference TRBV7-9 and TRBJ2-7, reads DTGVSQNPRHKITKRGQNVTFRCDPISEHNRLYWYRQTLGQGPEFLTYFQNEAQLEKSRLLSDRFSAERPKGSFSTLEIQRTEQGDSAMYLCASSWDTENSYEQYFGPGTRLTVT.